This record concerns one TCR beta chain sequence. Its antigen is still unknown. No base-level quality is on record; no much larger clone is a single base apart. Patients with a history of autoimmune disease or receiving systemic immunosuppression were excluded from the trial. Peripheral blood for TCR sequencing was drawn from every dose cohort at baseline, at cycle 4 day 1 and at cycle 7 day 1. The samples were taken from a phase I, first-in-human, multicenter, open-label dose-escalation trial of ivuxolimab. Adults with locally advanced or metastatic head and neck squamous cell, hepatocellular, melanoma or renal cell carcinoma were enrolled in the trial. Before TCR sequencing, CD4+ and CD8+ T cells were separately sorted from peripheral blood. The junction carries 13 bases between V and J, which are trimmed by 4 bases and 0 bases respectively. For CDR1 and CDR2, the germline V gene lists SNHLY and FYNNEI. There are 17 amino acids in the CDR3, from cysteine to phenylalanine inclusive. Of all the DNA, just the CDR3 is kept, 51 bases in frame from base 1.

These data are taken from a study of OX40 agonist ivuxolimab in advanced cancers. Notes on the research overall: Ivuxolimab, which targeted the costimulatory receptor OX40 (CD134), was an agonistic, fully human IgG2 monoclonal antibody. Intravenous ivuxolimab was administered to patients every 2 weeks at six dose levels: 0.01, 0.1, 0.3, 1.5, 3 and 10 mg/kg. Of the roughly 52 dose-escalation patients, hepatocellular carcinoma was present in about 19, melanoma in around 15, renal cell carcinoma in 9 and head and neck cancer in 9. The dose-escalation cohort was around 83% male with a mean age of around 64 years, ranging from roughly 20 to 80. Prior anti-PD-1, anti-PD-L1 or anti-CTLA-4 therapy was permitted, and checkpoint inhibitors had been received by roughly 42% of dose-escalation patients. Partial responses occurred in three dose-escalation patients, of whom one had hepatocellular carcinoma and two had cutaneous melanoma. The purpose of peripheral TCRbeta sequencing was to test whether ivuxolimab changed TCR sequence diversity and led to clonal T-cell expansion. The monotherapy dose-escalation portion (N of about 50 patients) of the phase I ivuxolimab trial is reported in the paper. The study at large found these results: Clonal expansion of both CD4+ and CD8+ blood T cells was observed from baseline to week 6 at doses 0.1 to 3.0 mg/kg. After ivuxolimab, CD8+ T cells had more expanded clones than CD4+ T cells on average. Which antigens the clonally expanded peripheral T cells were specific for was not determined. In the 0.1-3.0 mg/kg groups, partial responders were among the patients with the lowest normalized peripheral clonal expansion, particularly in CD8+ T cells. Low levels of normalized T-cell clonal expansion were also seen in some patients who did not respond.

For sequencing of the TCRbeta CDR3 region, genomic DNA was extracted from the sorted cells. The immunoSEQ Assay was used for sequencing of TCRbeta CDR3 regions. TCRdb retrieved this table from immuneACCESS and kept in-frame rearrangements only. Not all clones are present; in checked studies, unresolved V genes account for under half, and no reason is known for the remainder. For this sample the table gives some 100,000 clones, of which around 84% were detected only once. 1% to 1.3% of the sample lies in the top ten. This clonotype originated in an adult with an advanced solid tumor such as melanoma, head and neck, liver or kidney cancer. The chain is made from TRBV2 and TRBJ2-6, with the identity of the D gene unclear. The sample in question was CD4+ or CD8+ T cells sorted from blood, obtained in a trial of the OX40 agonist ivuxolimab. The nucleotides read TGTGCCAGCAGTGGTCCAGGACGGAACTCTGGGGCCAACGTCCTGACTTTC. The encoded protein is CASSGPGRNSGANVLTF.